The 14 T cell receptor beta chains below come from one sample, sequenced in a study of OX40 agonist ivuxolimab in advanced cancers. The data were produced by immunoSEQ multiplex PCR, yet TCRdb's version contains in-frame clones alone and is incomplete. The data contain roughly 140,000 clones, roughly 92% of them singletons. The input for sequencing was CD4+ or CD8+ T cells sorted from blood, taken in a trial of the OX40 agonist ivuxolimab. The receptors were gathered from an adult with an advanced solid tumor such as melanoma, head and neck, liver or kidney cancer.

The chain combines TRBV5-1 with TRBJ1-1; the D is unclear. With 5 bases removed from V and 3 bases from J, the gap between germline ends came to 11 bases. The CDR3 loop spans 13 amino acids. The germline V gene has CDR1 SGHRS and CDR2 YFSETQ. In DNA, the CDR3 is TGCGCCAGCAGATTCGACCCGGACACTGAAGCTTTCTTT. This gives the protein CASRFDPDTEAFF. Looking up the rest from reference TRBV5-1 and TRBJ1-1 gives the full variable domain: KAGVTQTPRYLIKTRGQQVTLSCSPISGHRSVSWYQQTPGQGLQFLFEYFSETQRNKGNFPGRFSGRQFSNSRSEMNVSTLELGDSALYLCASRFDPDTEAFFGQGTRLTVV.

This clone was detected only once. CDR3 in amino acids: CASSPRLKEKLFF. CDR3 coding DNA: TGTGCCAGCTCACCACGGCTCAAAGAAAAACTGTTTTTT. V usage is TRBV18 and J usage is TRBJ1-4; D remains ambiguous. Trimming removed 1 base from V and 8 bases from J, with 8 bases in between. Germline loops: CDR1 KGHSH, CDR2 LQKENI. This CDR3 has 13 amino acids.

The chain employs TRBV10-3 and TRBJ1-4; D gene uncertain. Germline CDR1 reads ENHRY; CDR2 reads SYGVKD. The CDR3 covers 15 residues. Trimming took 3 bases from V and 7 from J, leaving 15 bases between them. CDR3 sequence: CAISDSGKRGEKLFF. As DNA, the CDR3 is TGTGCCATCAGTGACAGCGGGAAACGGGGTGAAAAACTGTTTTTT.

V gene TRBV30 combines with J gene TRBJ1-2; 7 bases agree with TRBD1. CDR1 is GTSNPN and CDR2 is SVGIG in the germline V gene (reference sequence). V shed 3 bases, J shed 4 bases, and the junction held 5 bases outside the gene matches. The CDR3 is 13 residues long. The CDR3 DNA follows: TGTGCCTGGAGGTGGACAGGTTCCTATGGCTACACCTTC. This encodes CAWRWTGSYGYTF.

V usage is TRBV5-6 and J usage is TRBJ2-7, with no clear D. The CDR3 loop spans 13 amino acids. Trimming shortened V by 2 bases and J by 5 bases, and 11 bases separated the two germline ends. Germline loops: CDR1 SGHDT, CDR2 YYEEEE. This CDR3 reads CASSLLLRHEQYF. The DNA of the CDR3 is TGTGCCAGCAGCTTACTTTTACGGCACGAGCAGTACTTC. Drawing the rest from reference TRBV5-6 and TRBJ2-7, the complete variable domain is DAGVTQSPTHLIKTRGQQVTLRCSPKSGHDTVSWYQQALGQGPQFIFQYYEEEERQRGNFPDRFSGHQFPNYSSELNVNALLLGDSALYLCASSLLLRHEQYFGPGTRLTVT.

V is TRBV6-1 and J is TRBJ1-4; D is perhaps TRBD1 (6 bases). The CDR3 totals 14 residues. The ends were cut back, 6 bases at V and 6 bases at J, with 14 bases in the middle. Per germline, CDR1 MNHNS and CDR2 SASEGT. DNA of the CDR3: TGTGCCAGCAGCCGAACGGCAGGGGATGAAAAACTGTTTTTT. This gives the protein CASSRTAGDEKLFF.

The genes are TRBV2 and TRBJ2-1, with 10 bases identical to TRBD1. In germline, CDR1 is SNHLY, CDR2 FYNNEI. With 10 bases clipped from V and 9 bases from J, the junction kept 15 bases outside the gene matches. This CDR3 is built from 15 residues. The CDR3 DNA reads as TGTGCCACCCGACCCGTCGCGGGACAGGGGTCTGAGCAGTTCTTC. It specifies CATRPVAGQGSEQFF.

This chain links TRBV7-2 with TRBJ2-3; TRBD2 matches at 10 bases. Germline CDR1 reads SGHTA; CDR2 reads FQGNSA. This CDR3 is 18 amino acids long. Trimming took 2 bases from V and 8 from J; bases not matched to a gene: 16. The chain's CDR3 is CASSLIGLAGGTAGTQYF. CDR3 sequence (DNA): TGTGCCAGCAGCTTAATCGGGTTAGCGGGGGGCACAGCGGGTACGCAGTATTTT. Using reference TRBV7-2 and TRBJ2-3 for the parts outside the CDR3, the full variable domain is GAGVSQSPSNKVTEKGKDVELRCDPISGHTALYWYRQSLGQGLEFLIYFQGNSAPDKSGLPSDRFSAERTGGSVSTLTIQRTQQEDSAVYLCASSLIGLAGGTAGTQYFGPGTRLTVL.

The rearrangement links TRBV18 to TRBJ2-7; TRBD1 matches at 11 bases. CDR3 length: 13 residues. The V gene end was trimmed by 10 bases and the J gene end by 6 bases; junction bases not matched to a gene: 8. The germline V gene has CDR1 KGHSH and CDR2 LQKENI. The CDR3 DNA reads as TGTGCCACCTCCGAGGGACAGGGGGGCGAGCAGTACTTC. The encoded protein is CATSEGQGGEQYF.

This rearrangement joins TRBV28 to TRBJ2-7, with 11 bases matching TRBD2. With V trimmed by 2 bases and J by 3 bases, 6 bases remained unmatched. CDR1 and CDR2 from the germline V gene are MDHEN and SYDVKM. The CDR3 consists of 16 residues. CDR3 in DNA: TGTGCCAGCAGTTTAGCTCGAACTAGCGGGAGCTACGAGCAGTACTTC. Encoded protein: CASSLARTSGSYEQYF. Filled out from reference TRBV28 and TRBJ2-7, the complete variable domain reads DVKVTQSSRYLVKRTGEKVFLECVQDMDHENMFWYRQDPGLGLRLIYFSYDVKMKEKGDIPEGYSVSREKKERFSLILESASTNQTSMYLCASSLARTSGSYEQYFGPGTRLTVT.

This sequence joins TRBV28 and TRBJ1-1; D is undetermined. This CDR3 region has 13 residues. V was shortened by 6 bases and J by 2 bases, with 10 bases between the two germline ends. Germline V gene sequence: CDR1 MDHEN, CDR2 SYDVKM. As DNA, the CDR3 is TGTGCCAGCAGATCTGGACCTAACACTGAAGCTTTCTTT. Protein sequence: CASRSGPNTEAFF. Full variable domain (remainder filled in from reference TRBV28 and TRBJ1-1): DVKVTQSSRYLVKRTGEKVFLECVQDMDHENMFWYRQDPGLGLRLIYFSYDVKMKEKGDIPEGYSVSREKKERFSLILESASTNQTSMYLCASRSGPNTEAFFGQGTRLTVV.

CDR3 coding DNA: TGTGCCAGCAGTTTGTTTGGACAGGTTCAAGGTGAAAAACTGTTTTTT. Its protein product is CASSLFGQVQGEKLFF. This rearrangement joins TRBV27 to TRBJ1-4, with 7 bases matching TRBD1. With 3 bases clipped from V and 7 bases from J, the junction kept 11 bases outside the gene matches. Germline V lookup: CDR1 MNHEY, CDR2 SMNVEV (reference sequence). The length of the CDR3 is 16 residues. Full variable domain (remainder filled in from reference TRBV27 and TRBJ1-4): EAQVTQNPRYLITVTGKKLTVTCSQNMNHEYMSWYRQDPGLGLRQIYYSMNVEVTDKGDVPEGYKVSRKEKRNFPLILESPSPNQTSLYFCASSLFGQVQGEKLFFGSGTQLSVL.

V and J are TRBV2 and TRBJ2-2; 8 bases are a match to TRBD2. Germline V gene sequence: CDR1 SNHLY, CDR2 FYNNEI. The J segment lost 4 bases and the V segment lost 8 bases, leaving 9 bases of the junction unmatched. The CDR3 length is 15 residues. The CDR3 coding sequence is TGTGCCAGCTCAATGCGGGGGGCTGGCACCGGGGAGCTGTTTTTT. Translating it yields CASSMRGAGTGELFF.

V and J are TRBV7-2 and TRBJ2-1; TRBD1 is a possible D gene (6 bases). V lost 7 bases and J lost 0, with 10 bases in between. Germline values: CDR1 SGHTA, CDR2 FQGNSA. The length of the CDR3 is 14 residues. In nucleotides, the CDR3 is TGTGCCAGCAAGGACAGCAACTCCTACAATGAGCAGTTCTTC. This codes for CASKDSNSYNEQFF.